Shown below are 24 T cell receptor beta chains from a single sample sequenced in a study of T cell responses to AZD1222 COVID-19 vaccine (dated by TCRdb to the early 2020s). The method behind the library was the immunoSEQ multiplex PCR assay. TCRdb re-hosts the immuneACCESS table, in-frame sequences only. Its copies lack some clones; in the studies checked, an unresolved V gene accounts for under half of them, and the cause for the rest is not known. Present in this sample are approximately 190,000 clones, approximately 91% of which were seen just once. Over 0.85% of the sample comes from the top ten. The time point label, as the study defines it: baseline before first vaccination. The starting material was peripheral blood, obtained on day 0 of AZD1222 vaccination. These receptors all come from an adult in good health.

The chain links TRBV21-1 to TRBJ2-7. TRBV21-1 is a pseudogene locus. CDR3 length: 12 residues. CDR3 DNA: TGTGCCAGCAGCAAATTTTGCAACGAGCAGTACTTC. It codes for CASSKFCNEQYF.

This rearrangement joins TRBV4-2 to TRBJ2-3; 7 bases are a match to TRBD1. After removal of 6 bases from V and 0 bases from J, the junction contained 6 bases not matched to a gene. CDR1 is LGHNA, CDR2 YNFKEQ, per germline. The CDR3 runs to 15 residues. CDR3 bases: TGTGCCAGCAGTCGTACAGGGGATAGCACAGATACGCAGTATTTT. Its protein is CASSRTGDSTDTQYF.

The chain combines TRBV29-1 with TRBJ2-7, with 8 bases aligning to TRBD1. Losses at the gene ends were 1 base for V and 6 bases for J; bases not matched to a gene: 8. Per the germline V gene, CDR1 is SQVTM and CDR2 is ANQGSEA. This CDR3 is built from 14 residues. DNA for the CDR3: TGCAGCGTTGAAGTAGAGGGAGACAGGGGCGAGCAGTACTTC. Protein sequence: CSVEVEGDRGEQYF.

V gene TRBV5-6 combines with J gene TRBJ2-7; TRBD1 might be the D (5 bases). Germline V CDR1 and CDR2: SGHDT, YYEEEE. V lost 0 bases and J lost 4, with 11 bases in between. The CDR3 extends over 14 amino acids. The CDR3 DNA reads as TGTGCCAGCAGCTTGGCGAAGGGGTGGTACGAGCAGTACTTC. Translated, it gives CASSLAKGWYEQYF.

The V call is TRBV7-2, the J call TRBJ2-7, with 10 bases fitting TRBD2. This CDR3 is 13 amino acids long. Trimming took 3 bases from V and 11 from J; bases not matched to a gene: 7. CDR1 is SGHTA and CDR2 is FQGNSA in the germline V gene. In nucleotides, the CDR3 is TGTGCCAGCAGCTTCGCAACTAGCGGGGAGAAGTACTTC. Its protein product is CASSFATSGEKYF.

The chain's CDR3 is CASSLSGRTSTDTQYF. The CDR3 DNA reads TGCGCCAGCAGCTTGTCCGGGAGAACTAGCACAGATACGCAGTATTTT. This chain uses TRBV5-1 with TRBJ2-3; the D gene is possibly TRBD2 (6 bases). Germline V CDR1 and CDR2: SGHRS, YFSETQ. The CDR3 is 16 residues long. Trimming removed 1 base from V and 0 bases from J, with 12 bases in between. Combining the CDR3 with reference TRBV5-1 and TRBJ2-3 gives the whole variable domain KAGVTQTPRYLIKTRGQQVTLSCSPISGHRSVSWYQQTPGQGLQFLFEYFSETQRNKGNFPGRFSGRQFSNSRSEMNVSTLELGDSALYLCASSLSGRTSTDTQYFGPGTRLTVL.

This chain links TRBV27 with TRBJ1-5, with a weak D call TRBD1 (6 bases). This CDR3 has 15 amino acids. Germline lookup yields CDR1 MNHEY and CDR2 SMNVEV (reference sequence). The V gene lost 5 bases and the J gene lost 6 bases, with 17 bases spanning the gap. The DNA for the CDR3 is TGTGCCAGCAGTCCACTGGGACGGGGGGCTCAGCCCCAGCATTTT. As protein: CASSPLGRGAQPQHF.

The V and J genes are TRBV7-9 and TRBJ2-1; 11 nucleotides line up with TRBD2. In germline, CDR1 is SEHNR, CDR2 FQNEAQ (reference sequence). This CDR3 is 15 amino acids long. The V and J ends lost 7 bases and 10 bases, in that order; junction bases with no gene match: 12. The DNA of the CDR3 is TGTGCCAGCACCATCTCGGGACTAGCGGTTCTGGAGCAGTTCTTC. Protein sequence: CASTISGLAVLEQFF.

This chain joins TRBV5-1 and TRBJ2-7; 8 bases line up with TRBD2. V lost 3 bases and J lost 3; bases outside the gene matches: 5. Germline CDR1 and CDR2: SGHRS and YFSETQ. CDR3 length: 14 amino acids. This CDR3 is CASSWGLGVYEQYF. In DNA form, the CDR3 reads TGCGCCAGCAGCTGGGGACTAGGTGTCTACGAGCAGTACTTC.

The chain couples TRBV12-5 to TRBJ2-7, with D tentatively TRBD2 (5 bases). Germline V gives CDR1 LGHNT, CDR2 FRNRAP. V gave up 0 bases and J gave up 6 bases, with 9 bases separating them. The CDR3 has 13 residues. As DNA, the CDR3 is TGTGCTAGTGGTTTGGTACAGAGGGCCGAGCAGTACTTC. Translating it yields CASGLVQRAEQYF. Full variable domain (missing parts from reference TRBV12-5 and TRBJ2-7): DARVTQTPRHKVTEMGQEVTMRCQPILGHNTVFWYRQTMMQGLELLAYFRNRAPLDDSGMPKDRFSAEMPDATLATLKIQPSEPRDSAVYFCASGLVQRAEQYFGPGTRLTVT.

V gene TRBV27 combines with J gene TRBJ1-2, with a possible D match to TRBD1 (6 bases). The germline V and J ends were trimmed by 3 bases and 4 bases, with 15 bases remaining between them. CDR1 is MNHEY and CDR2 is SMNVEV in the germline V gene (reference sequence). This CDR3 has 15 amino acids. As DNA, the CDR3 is TGTGCCAGCAGTTTCATCGGCGGACAGACCTATGGCTACACCTTC. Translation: CASSFIGGQTYGYTF.

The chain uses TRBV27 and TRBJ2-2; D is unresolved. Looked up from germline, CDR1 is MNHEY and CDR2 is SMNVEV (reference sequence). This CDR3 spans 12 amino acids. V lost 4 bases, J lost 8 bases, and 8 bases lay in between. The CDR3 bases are TGTGCCAGCAGTTGGGCGGTTGGGGAGCTGTTTTTT. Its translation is CASSWAVGELFF.

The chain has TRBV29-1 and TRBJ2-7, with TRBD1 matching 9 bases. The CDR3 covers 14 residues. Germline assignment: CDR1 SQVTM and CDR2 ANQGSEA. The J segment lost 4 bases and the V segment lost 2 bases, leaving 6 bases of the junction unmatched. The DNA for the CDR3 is TGCAGCGTTGAAATAGGGGACAGGGAATACGAGCAGTACTTC. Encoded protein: CSVEIGDREYEQYF.

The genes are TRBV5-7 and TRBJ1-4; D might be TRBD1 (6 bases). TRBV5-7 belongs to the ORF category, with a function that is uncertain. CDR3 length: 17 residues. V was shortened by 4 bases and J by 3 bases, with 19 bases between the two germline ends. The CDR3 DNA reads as TGTGCCAGCAGCCTAGAGGACAGTTCCGGGGCTAATGAAAAACTGTTTTTT. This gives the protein CASSLEDSSGANEKLFF.

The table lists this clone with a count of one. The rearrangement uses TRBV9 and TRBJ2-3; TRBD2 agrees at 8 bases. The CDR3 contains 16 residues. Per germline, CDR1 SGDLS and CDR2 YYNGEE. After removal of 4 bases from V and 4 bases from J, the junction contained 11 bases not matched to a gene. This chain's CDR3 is CASSFRGGLMADTQYF. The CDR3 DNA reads TGTGCCAGCAGCTTCCGCGGGGGGCTGATGGCAGATACGCAGTATTTT.

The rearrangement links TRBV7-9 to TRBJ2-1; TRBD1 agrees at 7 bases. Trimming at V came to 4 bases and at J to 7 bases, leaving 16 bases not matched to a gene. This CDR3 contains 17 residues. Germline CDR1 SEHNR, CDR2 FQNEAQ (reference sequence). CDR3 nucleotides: TGTGCCAGCAGCTCGACCGGGACAGATCTACGAGGGAATGAGCAGTTCTTC. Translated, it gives CASSSTGTDLRGNEQFF.

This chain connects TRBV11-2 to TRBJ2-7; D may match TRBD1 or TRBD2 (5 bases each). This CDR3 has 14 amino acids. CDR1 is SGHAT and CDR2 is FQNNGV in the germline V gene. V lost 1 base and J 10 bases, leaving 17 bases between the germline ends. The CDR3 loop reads CASSLGGTATTQYF. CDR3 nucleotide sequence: TGTGCCAGCAGCTTAGGGGGGACCGCTACTACCCAGTACTTC.

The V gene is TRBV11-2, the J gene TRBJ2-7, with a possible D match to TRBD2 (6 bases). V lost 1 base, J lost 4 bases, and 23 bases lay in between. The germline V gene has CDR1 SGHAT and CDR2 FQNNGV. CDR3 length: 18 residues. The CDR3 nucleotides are TGTGCCAGCAGCTTAGGTACTTGGGACCCCGAAGGGACTTACGAGCAGTACTTC. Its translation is CASSLGTWDPEGTYEQYF.

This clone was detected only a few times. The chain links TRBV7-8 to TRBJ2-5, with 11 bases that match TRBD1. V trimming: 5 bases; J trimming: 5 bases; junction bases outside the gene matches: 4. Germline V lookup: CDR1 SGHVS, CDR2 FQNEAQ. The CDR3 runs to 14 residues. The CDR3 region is CASSGRDRGETQYF. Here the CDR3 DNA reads TGTGCCAGCAGCGGACGGGACAGGGGGGAGACCCAGTACTTC.

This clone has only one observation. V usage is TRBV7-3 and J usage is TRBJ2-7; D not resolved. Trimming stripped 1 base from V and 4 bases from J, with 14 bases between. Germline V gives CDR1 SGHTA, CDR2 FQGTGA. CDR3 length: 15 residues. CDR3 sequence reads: CASSLMPGLGYEQYF. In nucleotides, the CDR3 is TGTGCCAGCAGCTTAATGCCAGGATTGGGTTACGAGCAGTACTTC. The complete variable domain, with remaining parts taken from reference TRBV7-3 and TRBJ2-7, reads GAGVSQTPSNKVTEKGKYVELRCDPISGHTALYWYRQSLGQGPEFLIYFQGTGAADDSGLPNDRFFAVRPEGSVSTLKIQRTERGDSAVYLCASSLMPGLGYEQYFGPGTRLTVT.

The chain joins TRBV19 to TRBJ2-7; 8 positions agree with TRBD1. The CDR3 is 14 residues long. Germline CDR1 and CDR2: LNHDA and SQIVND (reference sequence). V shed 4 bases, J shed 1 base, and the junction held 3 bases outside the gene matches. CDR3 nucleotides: TGTGCCAGTAGTACAGGGGGCCAATCCTACGAGCAGTACTTC. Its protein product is CASSTGGQSYEQYF.

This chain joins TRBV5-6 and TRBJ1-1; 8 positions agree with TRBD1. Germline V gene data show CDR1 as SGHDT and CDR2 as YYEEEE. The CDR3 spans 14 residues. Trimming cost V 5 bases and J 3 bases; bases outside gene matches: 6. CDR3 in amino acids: CASRGSGGYTEAFF. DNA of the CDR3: TGTGCCAGCAGGGGGTCAGGGGGCTACACTGAAGCTTTCTTT. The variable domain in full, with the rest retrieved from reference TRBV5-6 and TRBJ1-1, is DAGVTQSPTHLIKTRGQQVTLRCSPKSGHDTVSWYQQALGQGPQFIFQYYEEEERQRGNFPDRFSGHQFPNYSSELNVNALLLGDSALYLCASRGSGGYTEAFFGQGTRLTVV.

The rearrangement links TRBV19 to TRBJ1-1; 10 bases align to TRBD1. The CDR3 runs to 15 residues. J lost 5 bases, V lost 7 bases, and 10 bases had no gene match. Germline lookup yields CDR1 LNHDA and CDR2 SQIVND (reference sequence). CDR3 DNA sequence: TGTGCCAGTAAAGGGGACAGGGGACTTCAGACTGAAGCTTTCTTT. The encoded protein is CASKGDRGLQTEAFF.

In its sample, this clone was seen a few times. The CDR3 here is CATSRDGGTFLSNTDTQYF. The CDR3 DNA sequence: TGTGCCACCAGCAGAGATGGGGGGACTTTCCTCTCCAACACAGATACGCAGTATTTT. The chain links TRBV15 to TRBJ2-3; a possible D gene is TRBD2 (6 bases). The germline CDR1 and CDR2 sequences are LNHNV and YYDKDF (reference sequence). This CDR3 has 19 residues. V lost 0 bases, J lost 2 bases, and 21 bases lay in between.